The entry that follows covers one T cell receptor (beta chain) sequence. Antigen specificity is unknown. The V gene lost 0 bases and the J gene lost 1 base, with 16 bases spanning the gap. This CDR3 is 17 amino acids long. Germline CDR1 is MGHRA and CDR2 is YSYEKL. This entry comes from a study of cytomegalovirus exposure and HLA in healthy donors. Overall study: According to later analysis, the same platform produced the roughly 130 validation and over 600 first-cohort repertoires. The study, taken as a whole, reports: Researchers catalogued about 150 TCR beta chains as cytomegalovirus-associated.

Sequenced by immunoSEQ multiplex PCR; TCRdb stores in-frame clones only, minus some. The sample has some 250,000 clones, around 85% seen once; the top ten hold 0.95% to 1.5%. The rearrangement links TRBV4-1 to TRBJ2-7; D is perhaps TRBD2 (5 bases). The receptor was derived from a woman aged 25-40 years in good health and CMV-seropositive. Sequencing was performed on PBMCs. The CDR3 nucleotides are TGCGCCAGCAGCCAAGATATGGGAAGCGGAGTTTCCTACGAGCAGTACTTC. Encoded protein: CASSQDMGSGVSYEQYF.